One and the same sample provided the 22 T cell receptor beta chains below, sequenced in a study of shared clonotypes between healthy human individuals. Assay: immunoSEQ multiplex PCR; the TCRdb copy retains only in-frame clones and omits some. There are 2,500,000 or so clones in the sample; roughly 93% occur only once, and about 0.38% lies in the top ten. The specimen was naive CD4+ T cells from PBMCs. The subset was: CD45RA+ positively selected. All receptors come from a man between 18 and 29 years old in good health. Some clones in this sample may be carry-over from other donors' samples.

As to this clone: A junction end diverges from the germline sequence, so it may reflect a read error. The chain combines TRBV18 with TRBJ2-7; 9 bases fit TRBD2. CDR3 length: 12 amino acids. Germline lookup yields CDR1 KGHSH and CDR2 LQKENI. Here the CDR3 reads CASSPSGLASSF. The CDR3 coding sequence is TGTGCCAGCTCACCAAGTGGACTAGCGTCTTCCTTC.

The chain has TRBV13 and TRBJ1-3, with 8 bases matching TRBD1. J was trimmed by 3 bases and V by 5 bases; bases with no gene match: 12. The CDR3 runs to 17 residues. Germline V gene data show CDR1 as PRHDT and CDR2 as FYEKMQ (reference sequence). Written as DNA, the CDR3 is TGTGCCAGCAGCCACCTGGACAGGGTGAAGGGTGGAAACACCATATATTTT. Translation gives CASSHLDRVKGGNTIYF.

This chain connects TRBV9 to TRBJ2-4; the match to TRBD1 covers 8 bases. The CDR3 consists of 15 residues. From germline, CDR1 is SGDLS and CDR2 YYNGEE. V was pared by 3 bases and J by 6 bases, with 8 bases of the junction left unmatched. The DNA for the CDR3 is TGTGCCAGCAGCGCGCTATCCGGACAGGGAAACATTCAGTACTTC. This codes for CASSALSGQGNIQYF.

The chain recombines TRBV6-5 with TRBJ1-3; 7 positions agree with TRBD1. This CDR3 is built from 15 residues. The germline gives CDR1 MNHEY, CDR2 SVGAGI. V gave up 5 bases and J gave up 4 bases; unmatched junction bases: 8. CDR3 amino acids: CASSPQGLGGNTIYF. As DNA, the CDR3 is TGTGCCAGCAGTCCACAGGGGTTAGGAGGAAACACCATATATTTT.

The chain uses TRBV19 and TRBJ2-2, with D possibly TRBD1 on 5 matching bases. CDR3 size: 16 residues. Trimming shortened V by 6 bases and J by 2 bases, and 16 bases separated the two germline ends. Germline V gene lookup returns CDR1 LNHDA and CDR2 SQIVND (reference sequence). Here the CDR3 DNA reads TGTGCCAGTAGAAAAAACAGGACATTCAACACCGGGGAGCTGTTTTTT. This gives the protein CASRKNRTFNTGELFF.

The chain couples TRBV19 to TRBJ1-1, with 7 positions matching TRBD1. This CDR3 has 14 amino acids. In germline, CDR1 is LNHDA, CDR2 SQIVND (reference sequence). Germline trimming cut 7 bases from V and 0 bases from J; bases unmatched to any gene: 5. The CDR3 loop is CASINRGMNTEAFF. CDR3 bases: TGTGCCAGTATCAACAGGGGTATGAACACTGAAGCTTTCTTT.

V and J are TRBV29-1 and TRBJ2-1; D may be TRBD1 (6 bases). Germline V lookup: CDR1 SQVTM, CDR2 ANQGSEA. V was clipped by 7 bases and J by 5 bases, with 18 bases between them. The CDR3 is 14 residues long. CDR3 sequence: CSATRTALNNEQFF. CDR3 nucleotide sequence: TGCAGCGCGACCAGGACAGCACTCAACAATGAGCAGTTCTTC.

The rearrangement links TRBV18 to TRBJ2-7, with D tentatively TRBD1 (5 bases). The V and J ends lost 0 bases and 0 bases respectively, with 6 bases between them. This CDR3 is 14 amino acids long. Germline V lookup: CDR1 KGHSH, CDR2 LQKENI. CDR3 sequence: CASSPPQDSYEQYF. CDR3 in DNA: TGTGCCAGCTCACCACCACAGGACTCCTACGAGCAGTACTTC.

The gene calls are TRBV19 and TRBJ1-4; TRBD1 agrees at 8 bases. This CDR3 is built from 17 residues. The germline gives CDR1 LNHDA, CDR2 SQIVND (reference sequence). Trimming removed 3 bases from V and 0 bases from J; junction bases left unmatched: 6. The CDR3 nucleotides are TGTGCCAGTAGTATCCCGGGACAGGCCGCAACTAATGAAAAACTGTTTTTT. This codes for CASSIPGQAATNEKLFF.

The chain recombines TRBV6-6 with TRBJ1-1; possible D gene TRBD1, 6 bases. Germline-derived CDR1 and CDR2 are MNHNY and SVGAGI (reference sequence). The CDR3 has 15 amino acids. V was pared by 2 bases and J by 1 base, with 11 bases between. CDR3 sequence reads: CASSYSGTTNTEAFF. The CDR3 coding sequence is TGTGCCAGCAGTTACAGTGGGACAACGAACACTGAAGCTTTCTTT.

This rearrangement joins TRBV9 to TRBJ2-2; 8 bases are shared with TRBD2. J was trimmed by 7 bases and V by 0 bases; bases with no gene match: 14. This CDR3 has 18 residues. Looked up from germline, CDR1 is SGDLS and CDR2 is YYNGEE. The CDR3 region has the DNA TGTGCCAGCAGCGTAGCGGGTGCGGGAGGAGGGGCTGACGGGGAGCTGTTTTTT. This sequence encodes CASSVAGAGGGADGELFF. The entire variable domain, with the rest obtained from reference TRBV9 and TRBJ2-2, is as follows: DSGVTQTPKHLITATGQRVTLRCSPRSGDLSVYWYQQSLDQGLQFLIQYYNGEERAKGNILERFSAQQFPDLHSELNLSSLELGDSALYFCASSVAGAGGGADGELFFGEGSRLTVL.

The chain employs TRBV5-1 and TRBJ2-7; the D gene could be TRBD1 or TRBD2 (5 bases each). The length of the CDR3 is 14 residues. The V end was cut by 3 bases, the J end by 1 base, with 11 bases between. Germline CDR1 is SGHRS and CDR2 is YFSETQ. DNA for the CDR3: TGCGCCAGCAGCTCACTGGGGGAATCCTACGAGCAGTACTTC. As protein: CASSSLGESYEQYF.

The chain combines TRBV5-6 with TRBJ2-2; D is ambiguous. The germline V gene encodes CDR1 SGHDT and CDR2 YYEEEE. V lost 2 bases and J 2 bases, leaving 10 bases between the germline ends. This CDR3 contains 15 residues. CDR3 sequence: CASSFFGPNTGELFF. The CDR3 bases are TGTGCCAGCAGCTTTTTTGGACCCAACACCGGGGAGCTGTTTTTT.

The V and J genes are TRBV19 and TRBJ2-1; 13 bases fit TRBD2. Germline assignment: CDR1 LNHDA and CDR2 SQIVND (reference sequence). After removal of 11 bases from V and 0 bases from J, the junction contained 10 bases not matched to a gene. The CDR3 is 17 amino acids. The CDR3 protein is CASAGTSGKSSYNEQFF. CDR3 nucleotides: TGTGCCTCCGCCGGGACTAGCGGGAAAAGCTCCTACAATGAGCAGTTCTTC.

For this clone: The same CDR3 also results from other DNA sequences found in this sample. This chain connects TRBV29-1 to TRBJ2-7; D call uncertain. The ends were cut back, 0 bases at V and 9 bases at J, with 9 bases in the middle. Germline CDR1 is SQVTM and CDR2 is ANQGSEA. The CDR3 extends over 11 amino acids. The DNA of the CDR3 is TGCAGCGTTGAAGATACGGTGGGGCAGTACTTC. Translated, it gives CSVEDTVGQYF.

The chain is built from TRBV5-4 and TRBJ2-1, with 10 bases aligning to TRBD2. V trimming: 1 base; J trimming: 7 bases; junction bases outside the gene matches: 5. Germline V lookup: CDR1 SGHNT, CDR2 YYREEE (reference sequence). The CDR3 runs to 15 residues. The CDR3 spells CASSLRLAGENEQFF. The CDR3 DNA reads TGTGCCAGCAGCTTGCGCCTAGCGGGAGAAAATGAGCAGTTCTTC.

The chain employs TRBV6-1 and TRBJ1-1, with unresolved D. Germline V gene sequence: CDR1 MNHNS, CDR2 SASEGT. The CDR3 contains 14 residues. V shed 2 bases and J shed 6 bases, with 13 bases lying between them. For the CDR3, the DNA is TGTGCCAGCAGTGAATTCCCCCTCGGCCCTGAAGCTTTCTTT. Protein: CASSEFPLGPEAFF.

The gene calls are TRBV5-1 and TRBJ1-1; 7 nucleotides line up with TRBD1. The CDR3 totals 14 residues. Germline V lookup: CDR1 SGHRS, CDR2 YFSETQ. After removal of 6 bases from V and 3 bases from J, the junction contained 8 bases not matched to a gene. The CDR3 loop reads CASTPTGLDTEAFF. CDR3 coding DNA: TGCGCCAGCACCCCGACAGGGTTGGACACTGAAGCTTTCTTT.

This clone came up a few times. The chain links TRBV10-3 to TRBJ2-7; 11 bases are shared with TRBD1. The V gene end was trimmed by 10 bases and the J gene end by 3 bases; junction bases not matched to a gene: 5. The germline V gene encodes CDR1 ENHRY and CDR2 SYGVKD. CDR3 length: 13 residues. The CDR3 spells CATTGTGGYEQYF. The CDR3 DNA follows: TGTGCCACCACCGGGACAGGGGGCTACGAGCAGTACTTC.

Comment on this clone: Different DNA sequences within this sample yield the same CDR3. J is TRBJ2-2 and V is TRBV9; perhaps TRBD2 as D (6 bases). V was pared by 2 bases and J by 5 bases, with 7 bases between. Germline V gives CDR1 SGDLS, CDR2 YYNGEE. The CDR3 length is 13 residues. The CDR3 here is CASSVTSTGELFF. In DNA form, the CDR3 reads TGTGCCAGCAGCGTGACTAGTACCGGGGAGCTGTTTTTT.

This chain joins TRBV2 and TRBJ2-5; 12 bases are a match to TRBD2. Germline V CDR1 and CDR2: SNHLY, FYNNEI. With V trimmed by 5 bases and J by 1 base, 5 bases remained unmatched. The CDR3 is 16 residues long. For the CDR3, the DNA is TGTGCCAGCAGTCTCGGACTAGCGGGAAGCCAAGAGACCCAGTACTTC. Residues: CASSLGLAGSQETQYF.

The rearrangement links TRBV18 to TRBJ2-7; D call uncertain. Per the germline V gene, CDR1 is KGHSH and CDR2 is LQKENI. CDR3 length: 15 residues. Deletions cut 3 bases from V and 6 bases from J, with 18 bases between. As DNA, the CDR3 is TGTGCCAGCTCACCCCCCGCCGTTTCGGGCGGCGAGCAGTACTTC. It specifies CASSPPAVSGGEQYF.